Listed below are T cell receptor beta chains from one sample, sequenced in a study of CD8+ T cells in alopecia areata. Some clones are missing from TCRdb's copy, which holds only in-frame ones; the method was immunoSEQ multiplex PCR. The sample has around 150,000 clones; approximately 85% are singletons. The sequencing used CD8+ T cells sorted from blood, collected at week 4, from a patient treated with tofacitinib. The receptors stem from a human donor with alopecia areata. CDR3s include the opening cysteine and the closing phenylalanine or tryptophan. D genes are given only for firm matches. Some rows have no size entry. The others give once, few or many, or a class for an expanded clone.

clone size: NA; D gene: TRBD2; V gene: TRBV7-2; J gene: TRBJ2-3; CDR3 protein: CASSSGLVYTDTQYF; CDR3 DNA: TGTGCCAGCAGCTCGGGACTAGTGTATACAGATACGCAGTATTTT
clone size: NA; D gene: TRBD2; V gene: TRBV27; J gene: TRBJ2-3; CDR3 protein: CASSTTSGGSTDTQYF; CDR3 DNA: TGTGCCAGCAGTACGACTAGCGGGGGGTCGACAGATACGCAGTATTTT
clone size: NA; D gene: NA; V gene: TRBV6-6; J gene: TRBJ2-5; CDR3 protein: CASSYAASETQYF; CDR3 DNA: TGTGCCAGCAGTTACGCAGCTTCGGAGACCCAGTACTTC
clone size: once; D gene: NA; V gene: TRBV6-5; J gene: TRBJ2-1; CDR3 protein: CASSPAYNEQFF; CDR3 DNA: TGTGCCAGCAGCCCGGCTTACAATGAGCAGTTCTTC
clone size: NA; D gene: NA; V gene: TRBV7-8; J gene: TRBJ2-5; CDR3 protein: CASSPFPGAGNQETQYF; CDR3 DNA: TGTGCCAGCAGCCCTTTCCCGGGGGCCGGGAATCAAGAGACCCAGTACTTC
clone size: NA; D gene: NA; V gene: TRBV29-1; J gene: TRBJ2-7; CDR3 protein: CSVEKGDWEQYF; CDR3 DNA: TGCAGCGTTGAAAAGGGGGACTGGGAGCAGTACTTC
clone size: NA; D gene: NA; V gene: TRBV5-1; J gene: TRBJ1-1; CDR3 protein: CASSFTGLEAFF; CDR3 DNA: TGCGCCAGCAGCTTTACAGGTCTTGAAGCTTTCTTT
clone size: NA; D gene: NA; V gene: TRBV2; J gene: TRBJ2-5; CDR3 protein: CASSDEADYQETQYF; CDR3 DNA: TGTGCCAGCAGTGATGAGGCAGACTACCAAGAGACCCAGTACTTC
clone size: few; D gene: NA; V gene: TRBV5-6; J gene: TRBJ2-2; CDR3 protein: CASSRTAPGELFF; CDR3 DNA: TGTGCCAGCAGCCGGACTGCTCCTGGGGAGCTGTTTTTT
clone size: NA; D gene: TRBD2; V gene: TRBV7-8; J gene: TRBJ2-1; CDR3 protein: CASSLRAGGPKNEQFF; CDR3 DNA: TGTGCCAGCAGCTTAAGGGCGGGGGGGCCGAAAAATGAGCAGTTCTTC
clone size: NA; D gene: TRBD1; V gene: TRBV6-6; J gene: TRBJ1-1; CDR3 protein: CASSYSTGSRTEAFF; CDR3 DNA: TGTGCCAGCAGTTACTCGACAGGGTCGAGGACTGAAGCTTTCTTT
clone size: NA; D gene: TRBD1; V gene: TRBV5-6; J gene: TRBJ2-2; CDR3 protein: CASSWGTGPGELFF; CDR3 DNA: TGTGCCAGCAGCTGGGGGACAGGCCCCGGGGAGCTGTTTTTT
clone size: NA; D gene: TRBD1; V gene: TRBV5-1; J gene: TRBJ2-1; CDR3 protein: CASSLTGQGEEQFF; CDR3 DNA: TGCGCCAGCAGCTTAACCGGACAGGGAGAGGAGCAGTTCTTC
clone size: NA; D gene: NA; V gene: TRBV25-1; J gene: TRBJ2-1; CDR3 protein: CASSEGLGTNNEQFF; CDR3 DNA: TGTGCCAGCAGTGAGGGCTTAGGGACAAACAATGAGCAGTTCTTC
clone size: NA; D gene: TRBD2; V gene: TRBV4-3; J gene: TRBJ2-7; CDR3 protein: CASSQDWRGGVGEQYF; CDR3 DNA: TGCGCCAGCAGCCAAGATTGGCGGGGGGGCGTTGGCGAGCAGTACTTC
clone size: NA; D gene: TRBD1; V gene: TRBV5-4; J gene: TRBJ2-7; CDR3 protein: CASSLERDSPEQYF; CDR3 DNA: TGTGCCAGCAGCTTGGAACGGGACAGTCCCGAGCAGTACTTC
clone size: NA; D gene: NA; V gene: TRBV4-1; J gene: TRBJ2-7; CDR3 protein: CASSPLGASSYEQYF; CDR3 DNA: TGCGCCAGCAGTCCACTAGGCGCAAGCTCCTACGAGCAGTACTTC
clone size: NA; D gene: NA; V gene: TRBV5-1; J gene: TRBJ2-1; CDR3 protein: CASSPLNSDNEQFF; CDR3 DNA: TGCGCCAGCAGCCCCCTCAATAGCGACAATGAGCAGTTCTTC
clone size: NA; D gene: NA; V gene: TRBV4-3; J gene: TRBJ2-7; CDR3 protein: CASSPRGGGTEQYF; CDR3 DNA: TGCGCCAGCAGCCCCCGTGGAGGGGGGACCGAGCAGTACTTC
clone size: NA; D gene: NA; V gene: TRBV2; J gene: TRBJ2-7; CDR3 protein: CASSEGEILYEQYF; CDR3 DNA: TGTGCCAGCAGTGAAGGGGAGATCCTTTACGAGCAGTACTTC
clone size: few; D gene: NA; V gene: TRBV29-1; J gene: TRBJ2-4; CDR3 protein: CSVQGAKNIQYF; CDR3 DNA: TGCAGCGTGCAGGGGGCCAAAAACATTCAGTACTTC
clone size: NA; D gene: NA; V gene: TRBV12-5; J gene: TRBJ2-2; CDR3 protein: CASGSPRTGELFF; CDR3 DNA: TGTGCTAGTGGTTCCCCCCGGACCGGGGAGCTGTTTTTT
clone size: few; D gene: TRBD2; V gene: TRBV7-9; J gene: TRBJ2-3; CDR3 protein: CASSFSGSSTDTQYF; CDR3 DNA: TGTGCCAGCAGCTTCAGCGGGAGTAGCACAGATACGCAGTATTTT